One and the same sample provided the 18 T cell receptor beta chains below, sequenced in a study of blood T cell repertoires in COVID-19. Some clones are missing from TCRdb's copy, which holds only in-frame ones; the method was immunoSEQ multiplex PCR. The top ten hold 3% to 4.5% of the sample, which has 260,000 or so clones, 83% seen once. The sample taken for sequencing was PBMCs or T cells enriched from blood (not recorded which). Receptors originate from a woman aged 40 to 49 who had been exposed to COVID-19.

This chain uses TRBV3-1 (or the pseudogene TRBV3-2) with TRBJ2-3; 7 bases are shared with TRBD2. Losses at the gene ends were 4 bases for V and 4 bases for J; bases not matched to a gene: 8. The CDR3 contains 15 residues. Germline CDR1 and CDR2: LGHDT and YNNKEL (reference sequence). CDR3 sequence reads: CASSPWAGDADTQYF. The CDR3 DNA sequence: TGTGCCAGCAGCCCGTGGGCGGGGGACGCAGATACGCAGTATTTT.

This chain joins TRBV11-2 and TRBJ2-3; weak D call: TRBD1 (5 bases). This CDR3 comprises 14 residues. V was cut by 5 bases and J by 3 bases, with 12 bases left in between. Germline CDR1 reads SGHAT; CDR2 reads FQNNGV. The CDR3 here is CASSPIRQTDTQYF. As DNA, the CDR3 is TGTGCCAGCAGCCCGATAAGACAGACAGATACGCAGTATTTT.

The rearrangement joins TRBV5-1 to TRBJ1-5, with TRBD1 as a possible D gene (5 bases). Trimming pared 0 bases from V and 3 bases from J, leaving 13 bases between. CDR3 length: 16 residues. Germline V lookup: CDR1 SGHRS, CDR2 YFSETQ. The DNA of the CDR3 is TGCGCCAGCAGCTTGGAAGGCGGGGCGAACAATCAGCCCCAGCATTTT. Translating gives CASSLEGGANNQPQHF.

The rearrangement uses TRBV9 and TRBJ1-2, with TRBD1 matching 7 bases. Germline V CDR1 and CDR2: SGDLS, YYNGEE. V was pared by 0 bases and J by 0 bases, with 5 bases of the junction left unmatched. This CDR3 is built from 16 residues. The chain's CDR3 is CASSVARQGTNYGYTF. The CDR3 nucleotides are TGTGCCAGCAGCGTAGCCAGACAGGGCACTAACTATGGCTACACCTTC. Drawing the rest from reference TRBV9 and TRBJ1-2, the complete variable domain is DSGVTQTPKHLITATGQRVTLRCSPRSGDLSVYWYQQSLDQGLQFLIQYYNGEERAKGNILERFSAQQFPDLHSELNLSSLELGDSALYFCASSVARQGTNYGYTFGSGTRLTVV.

The chain joins TRBV7-3 to TRBJ1-2; D uncertain. The CDR3 covers 20 residues. The V gene's germline CDR1 is SGHTA and CDR2 FQGTGA. V gave up 2 bases and J gave up 1 base, with 26 bases separating them. This chain's CDR3 is CASSLLATPGNPTYNYGYTF. The CDR3 bases are TGTGCCAGCAGCTTATTGGCTACACCCGGGAACCCGACTTATAACTATGGCTACACCTTC.

This clone is categorized as medium-sized. The chain links TRBV28 to TRBJ1-1, with unresolved D. V lost 1 base and J lost 3, with 6 bases in between. The CDR3 loop spans 13 amino acids. The V gene's germline CDR1 is MDHEN and CDR2 SYDVKM. CDR3 bases: TGTGCCAGCAGTTTATTAGTAGACACTGAAGCTTTCTTT. Translation: CASSLLVDTEAFF.

This chain joins TRBV6-5 and TRBJ2-3, with 8 bases aligning to TRBD1. The V gene's germline CDR1 is MNHEY and CDR2 SVGAGI. The CDR3 consists of 15 residues. V lost 7 bases to trimming and J lost 3 bases; unmatched junction nucleotides: 9. This CDR3 is CASTDGQGRTDTQYF. In DNA form, the CDR3 reads TGTGCCAGCACGGATGGACAGGGTCGGACAGATACGCAGTATTTT.

The genes are TRBV5-1 and TRBJ1-4; D remains ambiguous. The V gene lost 4 bases and the J gene lost 5 bases, with 12 bases spanning the gap. CDR3 size: 14 residues. Germline CDR1 reads SGHRS; CDR2 reads YFSETQ. The CDR3 DNA reads as TGCGCCAGCAGCCCCAGGTCCGCCAATGAAAAACTGTTTTTT. Protein: CASSPRSANEKLFF.

This clone was seen only once. Other DNA sequences of this sample code for an identical CDR3. This chain links TRBV6-5 with TRBJ1-1, with 7 positions matching TRBD1. CDR3 length: 13 residues. CDR1 is MNHEY, CDR2 SVGAGI, per germline. With V trimmed by 6 bases and J by 5 bases, 6 bases remained unmatched. CDR3 residues: CASRRQGDTEAFF. The CDR3 DNA reads TGTGCCAGCAGAAGACAGGGTGATACTGAAGCTTTCTTT.

This clone was counted once. This rearrangement joins TRBV9 to TRBJ1-2; no definite D call. The V gene's germline CDR1 is SGDLS and CDR2 YYNGEE. This CDR3 has 16 residues. V dropped 0 bases and J dropped 4 bases, with 16 bases sitting between them. In nucleotides, the CDR3 is TGTGCCAGCAGCGTAGGGACGGAGGAGTCTGGCTATGGCTACACCTTC. Translating gives CASSVGTEESGYGYTF.

The CDR3 coding sequence is TGTGCCAGCAGCCAAGGCCTCCTAGTTTTGGATACGCAGTATTTT. Translating gives CASSQGLLVLDTQYF. The chain is built from TRBV3-1 (or the pseudogene TRBV3-2) and TRBJ2-3; D gene ambiguous. Germline CDR1 and CDR2: LGHDT and YNNKEL (reference sequence). This CDR3 is 15 amino acids long. The V and J ends lost 1 base and 6 bases respectively, with 14 bases between them.

This chain uses TRBV7-3 with TRBJ2-7, with D maybe TRBD1 (6 bases). The germline V gene has CDR1 SGHTA and CDR2 FQGTGA. Between the trimmed V and J ends, which lost 1 base and 2 bases, there was a span of 9 bases. This CDR3 comprises 14 residues. For the CDR3, the DNA is TGTGCCAGCAGCTTAAGCCAGGGGACCTACGAGCAGTACTTC. It specifies CASSLSQGTYEQYF.

This clone was detected many times. This sample includes further DNA sequences coding for the same CDR3. This chain uses TRBV5-1 with TRBJ1-1; the D gene is possibly TRBD1 (6 bases). CDR3 length: 15 amino acids. Germline loops: CDR1 SGHRS, CDR2 YFSETQ. Between the trimmed V and J ends, which lost 4 bases and 1 base, there was a span of 14 bases. In nucleotides, the CDR3 is TGCGCCAGCAGCGCCGAGACAGGTTCGAACACTGAAGCTTTCTTT. Protein: CASSAETGSNTEAFF. The whole variable domain, remainder taken from reference TRBV5-1 and TRBJ1-1, is KAGVTQTPRYLIKTRGQQVTLSCSPISGHRSVSWYQQTPGQGLQFLFEYFSETQRNKGNFPGRFSGRQFSNSRSEMNVSTLELGDSALYLCASSAETGSNTEAFFGQGTRLTVV.

This CDR3 is CASSLGARLGYTF. In DNA, the CDR3 is TGTGCCAGCAGTTTGGGGGCGCGATTGGGCTACACCTTC. The chain combines TRBV28 with TRBJ1-2, with D maybe TRBD1 (6 bases). This CDR3 contains 13 residues. Trimming shortened V by 3 bases and J by 8 bases, and 13 bases separated the two germline ends. In germline, CDR1 is MDHEN, CDR2 SYDVKM.

The V call is TRBV12-2, the J call TRBJ2-7; no DNA check was done on the table's D call, TRBD2. TRBV12-2 constitutes a pseudogene. The CDR3 sequence is 17 residues long. The CDR3 sequence: CASRLAPGSRIEYEQYF. DNA of the CDR3: TGTGCAAGTCGCTTAGCCCCGGGAAGTCGAATCGAGTACGAGCAGTACTTC.

The chain is built from TRBV24-1 and TRBJ2-3; 7 bases are a match to TRBD2. V trimming: 1 base; J trimming: 4 bases; junction bases outside the gene matches: 4. The CDR3 extends over 15 amino acids. Germline V gene lookup returns CDR1 KGHDR and CDR2 SFDVKD. In DNA form, the CDR3 reads TGTGCCACCAGTGATTTCGGGGGGTCGGCAGATACGCAGTATTTT. Encoded protein: CATSDFGGSADTQYF.

The genes are TRBV5-4 and TRBJ2-5, with D perhaps TRBD2 (5 bases). Trimming stripped 0 bases from V and 5 bases from J, with 11 bases between. Germline lookup yields CDR1 SGHNT and CDR2 YYREEE (reference sequence). The CDR3 is made up of 14 amino acids. CDR3 sequence reads: CASSLDPGRETQYF. The CDR3 DNA is TGTGCCAGCAGCTTGGATCCGGGAAGGGAGACCCAGTACTTC.

V gene TRBV5-1 combines with J gene TRBJ2-3; 7 nucleotides agree with TRBD2. The CDR3 is 15 residues long. The germline gives CDR1 SGHRS, CDR2 YFSETQ. Trimming cost V 4 bases and J 2 bases; bases outside gene matches: 7. Written as DNA, the CDR3 is TGCGCCAGCAGCGGGGAGGGTGGGCCCACAGATACGCAGTATTTT. It yields the protein CASSGEGGPTDTQYF.